The clone carrying this TCR beta chain was seen ten or more times. The data were taken from a study of T-cell reconstitution after alpha-beta-depleted transplantation in children. The TCRbeta library was prepared with unique molecular identifiers. TCRdb re-analysed the PCR reads in MiXCR, keeping a single row per CDR3 protein. The sample has under 250,000 distinct CDR3 sequences; about 7% are singletons. This CDR3 region has 14 residues. Looked up from germline, CDR1 is MNHEY and CDR2 is SVGEGT. The V end was cut by 2 bases, the J end by 1 base, with 6 bases between. Sample: PBMCs, taken before TCRalphabeta/CD19-depleted stem cell transplant. The clonotype comes from a boy aged 2 to 9 with acute lymphoblastic leukemia, due to receive a stem cell transplant. V gene TRBV6-2 or TRBV6-3 combines with J gene TRBJ1-5; no firm D call. CDR3 sequence: CASSYPGSNQPQHF. The CDR3 DNA is TGTGCCAGCAGTTACCCGGGGAGCAATCAGCCCCAGCATTTT.